This entry features one TCR beta chain sequence. TCRdb reworked the 5' RACE reads into one entry per CDR3 protein, no DNA. The listing records 400,000 to 550,000 distinct CDR3 sequences. This sample stems from a study of T cells expressing NK-cell markers. Turning to the study itself: Among eight sequenced donors, seven carried HCMV seropositivity while one was seronegative.

The CDR3 contains 12 residues. This sequence was found in a woman between 18 and 69 years old in good health. The rearrangement links TRBV12-3 or TRBV12-4 to TRBJ2-5; TCRdb indicates TRBD2, and absent DNA this call remains unverified. The sequenced sample consisted of blood T cells: a sorted CD56 or NKG2C T cell subset, CD4+ or CD8+ T cells, or bulk PBMC T cells (not recorded which). The CDR3 here is CASTSIAETQYF.